A selection of T cell receptor beta chains follows, all from one sample in a study of monozygotic twins with inflammatory bowel disease. TCRdb reprocessed the 5' RACE reads and reports one entry per CDR3 protein, with no DNA. Here the sample table reports a few hundred thousand distinct CDR3 sequences. Material: blood. All receptors come from a human donor with ulcerative colitis or Crohn's disease, or a healthy co-twin of an affected twin (not recorded which). Both conserved end residues are part of each CDR3.

V	J	CDR3
TRBV6-1	TRBJ1-1	CASSRATTGTGGWTEAFF
TRBV6-2/TRBV6-3	TRBJ2-1	CASSFERYHEQFF
TRBV7-2	TRBJ1-2	CASSQDGSANYGYTF
TRBV20-1	TRBJ2-7	CSAWGGIGGSLYF
TRBV20-1	TRBJ1-6	CSASLGLKSPLHF
TRBV7-9	TRBJ1-6	CASSWVTGQGSPLHF
TRBV24-1	TRBJ2-5	CATSDPTGGWETQYF
TRBV29-1	TRBJ2-5	CSVEWGETQYF
TRBV20-1	TRBJ1-1	CSARDPGGADTEAFF
TRBV12-3/TRBV12-4	TRBJ2-5	CASSRGGRETQYF
TRBV7-9	TRBJ1-2	CASSLNTLKGGYTF
TRBV28	TRBJ2-7	CASAYPPGEGYYEQYF
TRBV10-3	TRBJ2-3	CAISESKYTDTQYF
TRBV2	TRBJ1-1	CASSRRVVTEAFF
TRBV20-1	TRBJ2-4	CSAARGSKNIQYF
TRBV12-3/TRBV12-4	TRBJ2-6	CASSRQGSGANVLTF